The clone carrying this T cell receptor (beta chain) was counted only a few times. Its specificity is not known. This sample was taken from a study of identical twins. Study-wide results and caveats: Diverse VJ usage suggested most zero-insertion clonotypes were not invariant T cells. Its conclusions, products of cross-sectional statistical analysis, did not come from following the same donors.

The CDR3 loop spans 18 amino acids. Deletions cut 4 bases from V and 0 bases from J, with 21 bases between. From germline, CDR1 is SGHRS and CDR2 YFSETQ. Using its own MiXCR run on the 5' RACE reads, TCRdb lists one record per CDR3 protein. This table holds hundreds of thousands of distinct CDR3 sequences, around 21% found once. These data also formed part of another study, on T cells expressing NK-cell markers.

The sample comprised PBMCs. The origin of this receptor is a young woman in good health. The genes are TRBV5-1 and TRBJ2-3; D is undetermined. CDR3 residues: CASSLPADAALSTDTQYF. CDR3 nucleotides: TGCGCCAGCAGCCTGCCCGCGGACGCGGCTTTAAGCACAGATACGCAGTATTTT.